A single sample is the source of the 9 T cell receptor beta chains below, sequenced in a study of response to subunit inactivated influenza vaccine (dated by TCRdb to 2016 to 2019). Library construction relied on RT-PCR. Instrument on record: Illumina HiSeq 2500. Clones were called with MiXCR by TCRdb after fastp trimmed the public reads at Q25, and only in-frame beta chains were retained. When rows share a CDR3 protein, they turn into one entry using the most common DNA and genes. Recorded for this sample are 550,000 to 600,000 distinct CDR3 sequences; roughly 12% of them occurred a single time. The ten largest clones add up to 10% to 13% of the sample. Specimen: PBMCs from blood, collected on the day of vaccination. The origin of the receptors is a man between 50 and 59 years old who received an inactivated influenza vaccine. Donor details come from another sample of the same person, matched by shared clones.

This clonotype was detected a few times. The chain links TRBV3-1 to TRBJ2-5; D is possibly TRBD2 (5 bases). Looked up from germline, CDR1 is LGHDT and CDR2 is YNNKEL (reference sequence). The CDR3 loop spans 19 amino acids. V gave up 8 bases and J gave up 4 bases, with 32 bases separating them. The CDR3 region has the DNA TGTGCCAGCTGTTTGGCGGTTGCCAGCGGAGGAGGCCTCGGAGAGACCCAGTACTTC. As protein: CASCLAVASGGGLGETQYF.

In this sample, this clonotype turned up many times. The CDR3 nucleotides are TGTGCCAGCAGCTTCCGGGACAATTCCTACGAGCAGTACTTC. Translating gives CASSFRDNSYEQYF. This chain links TRBV12-3 or TRBV12-4 with TRBJ2-7; perhaps TRBD1 as D (6 bases). The length of the CDR3 is 14 residues. The germline V and J ends were trimmed by 6 bases and 1 base, with 13 bases remaining between them.

Written as DNA, the CDR3 is TGTGCCAGCAGCCCCCTTGGCCTCAGAGACTACGAGCAGTACTTC. As protein: CASSPLGLRDYEQYF. The chain links TRBV7-2 to TRBJ2-7; D ambiguous. The V end lost 5 bases, the J end lost 3 bases, and 17 bases lay between the germline ends. This CDR3 is 15 amino acids long. The V gene's germline CDR1 is SGHTA and CDR2 FQGNSA.

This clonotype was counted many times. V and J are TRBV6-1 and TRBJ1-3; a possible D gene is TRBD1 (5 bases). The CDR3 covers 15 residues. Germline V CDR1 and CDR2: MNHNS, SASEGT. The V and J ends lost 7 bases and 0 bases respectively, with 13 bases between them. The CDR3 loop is CASIPAGSSGNTIYF. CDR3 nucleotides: TGTGCCAGCATCCCCGCAGGGAGCTCTGGAAACACCATATATTTT.

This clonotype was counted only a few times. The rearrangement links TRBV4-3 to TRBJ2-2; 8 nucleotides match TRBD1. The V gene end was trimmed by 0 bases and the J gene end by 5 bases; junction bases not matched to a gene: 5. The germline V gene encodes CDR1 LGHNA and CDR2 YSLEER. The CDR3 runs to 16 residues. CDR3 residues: CASSQEDRGGTGELFF. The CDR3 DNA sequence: TGCGCCAGCAGCCAAGAAGACAGGGGAGGAACCGGGGAGCTGTTTTTT.

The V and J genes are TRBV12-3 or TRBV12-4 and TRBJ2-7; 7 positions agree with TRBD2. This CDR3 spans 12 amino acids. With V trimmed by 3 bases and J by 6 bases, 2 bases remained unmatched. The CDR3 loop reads CASSLREREQYF. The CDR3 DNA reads TGTGCCAGCAGTTTGCGGGAGCGCGAGCAGTACTTC.

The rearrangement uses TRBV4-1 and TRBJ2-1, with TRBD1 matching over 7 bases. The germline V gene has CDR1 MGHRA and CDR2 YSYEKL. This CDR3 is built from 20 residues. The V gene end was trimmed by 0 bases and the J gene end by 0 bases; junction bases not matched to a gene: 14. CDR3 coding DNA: TGCGCCAGCAGCCAAGATCAATCCGGGTTTAGGGGGCCCTCCTACAATGAGCAGTTCTTC. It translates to CASSQDQSGFRGPSYNEQFF.

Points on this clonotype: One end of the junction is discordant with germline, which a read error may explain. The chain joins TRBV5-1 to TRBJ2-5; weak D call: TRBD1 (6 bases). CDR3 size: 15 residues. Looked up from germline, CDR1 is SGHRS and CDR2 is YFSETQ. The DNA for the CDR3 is TGCTCCAGCAGCAGGACAGCGATCTTCCAAGAGACCCAGTACTTC. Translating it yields CSSSRTAIFQETQYF.

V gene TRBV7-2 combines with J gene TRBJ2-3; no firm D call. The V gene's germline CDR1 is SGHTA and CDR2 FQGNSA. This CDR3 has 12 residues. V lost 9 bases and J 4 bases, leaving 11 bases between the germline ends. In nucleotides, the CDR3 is TGTGCCAGTGCCCGGGCAGCAGATACGCAGTATTTT. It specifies CASARAADTQYF.